These 7 T cell receptor beta chains came from one sample sequenced in a study of cytomegalovirus exposure and HLA in healthy donors. PCR primers comprised 60 Vbeta and 13 Jbeta primers. The repertoire was sequenced with immunoSEQ multiplex PCR; TCRdb's copy has only in-frame clones and lacks some. This table has roughly 98,000 clones, less than 80% appearing once. Specimen: PBMCs. These receptor sequences come from a man aged 40-50 years in good health and CMV-seronegative.

V and J are TRBV4-3 and TRBJ2-1; 15 bases agree with TRBD2. Per the germline V gene, CDR1 is LGHNA and CDR2 is YSLEER. V was pared by 0 bases and J by 9 bases, with 21 bases of the junction left unmatched. The CDR3 covers 22 residues. As DNA, the CDR3 is TGCGCCAGCAGCCAAGATTTTTCGCCGGGACTAGCGGGGGGTGTTTCCTCGGTTGAGCAGTTCTTC. Translated: CASSQDFSPGLAGGVSSVEQFF.

The chain combines TRBV7-2 with TRBJ2-7; TRBD1 might be the D (6 bases). The CDR3 has 11 amino acids. V was clipped by 8 bases and J by 6 bases, with 11 bases between them. Germline V gene lookup returns CDR1 SGHTA and CDR2 FQGNSA. CDR3 coding DNA: TGTGCCAGCGGCTCAGGGGCCGAGCAGTACTTC. Residues: CASGSGAEQYF.

CDR3 sequence reads: CASSLASVANEQYF. The CDR3 DNA is TGCGCCAGCAGCTTGGCCTCAGTTGCCAACGAGCAGTACTTC. The rearrangement joins TRBV5-1 to TRBJ2-7; D remains unclear. Germline CDR1 reads SGHRS; CDR2 reads YFSETQ. The V end was cut by 0 bases, the J end by 5 bases, with 12 bases between. The CDR3 contains 14 residues.

The rearrangement links TRBV5-1 to TRBJ1-3; tentatively, D is TRBD1 (5 bases). Germline CDR1 is SGHRS and CDR2 is YFSETQ. V lost 3 bases to trimming and J lost 0 bases, with 10 bases between them. The CDR3 is made up of 15 amino acids. The CDR3 is CASSSSGHSGNTIYF. The CDR3 DNA reads TGCGCCAGCAGCTCCTCAGGGCACTCTGGAAACACCATATATTTT.

CDR3 loop: CAISELGTSGRYNEQFF. CDR3 in DNA: TGTGCCATCAGTGAGCTTGGGACTAGCGGGAGGTACAATGAGCAGTTCTTC. The V call is TRBV10-3, the J call TRBJ2-1; TRBD2 matches 15 bases. The V gene's germline CDR1 is ENHRY and CDR2 SYGVKD. Unmatched junction bases numbered 3, after V lost 2 bases and J lost 4 bases. This CDR3 contains 17 residues.

Here the CDR3 reads CASSPRDYTEAFF. The CDR3 bases are TGTGCCAGCAGCCCACGGGACTACACTGAAGCTTTCTTT. V gene TRBV9 combines with J gene TRBJ1-1, with D possibly matching TRBD1 (5 bases). The CDR3 length is 13 residues. The V gene's germline CDR1 is SGDLS and CDR2 YYNGEE. The V and J ends lost 4 bases and 3 bases respectively, with 10 bases between them. The complete variable domain, with remaining parts taken from reference TRBV9 and TRBJ1-1, reads DSGVTQTPKHLITATGQRVTLRCSPRSGDLSVYWYQQSLDQGLQFLIQYYNGEERAKGNILERFSAQQFPDLHSELNLSSLELGDSALYFCASSPRDYTEAFFGQGTRLTVV.

The V gene is TRBV15, the J gene TRBJ1-1; 8 nucleotides match TRBD1. This CDR3 comprises 17 residues. V was pared by 0 bases and J by 1 base, with 7 bases of the junction left unmatched. CDR1 LNHNV and CDR2 YYDKDF come from the germline V gene (reference sequence). Written as DNA, the CDR3 is TGTGCCACCAGCAGAGATCTGGGGACAGGCAGGAACACTGAAGCTTTCTTT. Protein product: CATSRDLGTGRNTEAFF.